The 27 T cell receptor beta chains given below trace back to one sample, sequenced in a study of blood T cell repertoires in COVID-19. The protocol was immunoSEQ multiplex PCR, while the TCRdb copy is restricted to in-frame clones and leaves out a portion. Counted here are 200,000 to 250,000 clones, around 81% occurring once; the ten biggest clones make up 3.5% to 4.5%. The specimen was PBMCs or T cells enriched from blood (not recorded which). These receptors came from a man aged 25-45 years with acute COVID-19.

The chain combines TRBV11-2 with TRBJ2-5; 7 bases agree with TRBD1. After removal of 6 bases from V and 0 bases from J, the junction contained 7 bases not matched to a gene. The CDR3 length is 15 residues. In germline, CDR1 is SGHAT, CDR2 FQNNGV. The CDR3 sequence is CASSPRDRYQETQYF. The CDR3 nucleotides are TGTGCCAGCAGTCCACGGGACAGATACCAAGAGACCCAGTACTTC.

The V and J genes are TRBV21-1 and TRBJ1-6; TRBD1 was called by the table and not checked on the DNA. TRBV21-1 has pseudogene status. The CDR3 loop spans 17 amino acids. CDR3: CASSKVFCQGDNSPLHF. The CDR3 nucleotides read TGTGCCAGCAGCAAAGTATTTTGTCAAGGGGATAATTCACCCCTCCACTTT.

J is TRBJ2-2 and V is TRBV4-1; TRBD1 agrees at 10 bases. The CDR3 runs to 19 residues. After removal of 0 bases from V and 1 base from J, the junction contained 8 bases not matched to a gene. CDR1 is MGHRA and CDR2 is YSYEKL in the germline V gene. This CDR3 is CASSQDRFGTGVNTGELFF. In DNA form, the CDR3 reads TGCGCCAGCAGCCAAGATCGATTCGGGACAGGGGTGAACACCGGGGAGCTGTTTTTT.

The chain joins TRBV11-2 to TRBJ2-5; 7 bases map to TRBD2. The CDR3 has 16 amino acids. V shed 1 base, J shed 5 bases, and the junction held 10 bases outside the gene matches. Germline CDR1 and CDR2: SGHAT and FQNNGV. The CDR3 DNA reads TGTGCCAGCAGCTTAGTACCCGGCGGGGGAGGGGAGACCCAGTACTTC. The encoded protein is CASSLVPGGGGETQYF.

J is TRBJ1-4 and V is TRBV6-5; TRBD1 might be the D (6 bases). Germline CDR1 reads MNHEY; CDR2 reads SVGAGI. This CDR3 spans 15 amino acids. V was pared by 6 bases and J by 7 bases, with 18 bases between. Here the CDR3 reads CASSLDVGGGEKLFF. The CDR3 DNA sequence: TGTGCCAGCAGCTTGGACGTAGGGGGTGGTGAAAAACTGTTTTTT.

The chain joins TRBV11-2 to TRBJ1-1, with a possible D match to TRBD1 (5 bases). The V gene's germline CDR1 is SGHAT and CDR2 FQNNGV. The CDR3 runs 13 residues. V gave up 6 bases and J gave up 5 bases, with 13 bases separating them. In DNA, the CDR3 is TGTGCCAGCAGGATGACAGCCGGAACTGAAGCTTTCTTT. Translation gives CASRMTAGTEAFF.

V usage is TRBV19 and J usage is TRBJ1-6; D remains ambiguous. Germline values: CDR1 LNHDA, CDR2 SQIVND (reference sequence). The V and J ends lost 5 bases and 5 bases respectively, with 7 bases between them. This CDR3 has 13 amino acids. The CDR3 reads CASSLSDNSPLHF. The DNA of the CDR3 is TGTGCCAGTAGTCTCTCGGATAATTCACCCCTCCACTTT.

The chain uses TRBV7-9 and TRBJ1-3, with 8 bases aligning to TRBD1. The V segment lost 3 bases and the J segment 7 bases; nucleotides outside the gene matches: 5. This CDR3 is built from 14 residues. Looked up from germline, CDR1 is SEHNR and CDR2 is FQNEAQ (reference sequence). This chain's CDR3 is CASSLGQEDNTIYF. The CDR3 DNA reads as TGTGCCAGCAGCTTGGGACAGGAGGATAACACCATATATTTT.

This chain uses TRBV15 with TRBJ2-7; perhaps TRBD1 as D (6 bases). This CDR3 is 14 amino acids long. Looked up from germline, CDR1 is LNHNV and CDR2 is YYDKDF (reference sequence). Trimming pared 3 bases from V and 7 bases from J, leaving 16 bases between. CDR3 residues: CATSRGPGEPEQYF. CDR3 nucleotide sequence: TGTGCCACCAGCAGGGGACCAGGGGAGCCAGAGCAGTACTTC.

The gene calls are TRBV5-6 and TRBJ1-5, with TRBD1 as a possible D gene (5 bases). CDR3 size: 15 residues. Germline V CDR1 and CDR2: SGHDT, YYEEEE. V lost 2 bases to trimming and J lost 7 bases, with 16 bases between them. CDR3 sequence reads: CASSFWSRVGQPQHF. CDR3 nucleotides: TGTGCCAGCAGCTTTTGGTCCAGGGTGGGCCAGCCCCAGCATTTT.

Comment on this clone: The sample carries other DNA sequences with the same CDR3. The chain carries TRBV5-6 and TRBJ2-4; maybe TRBD2 (5 bases). Germline values: CDR1 SGHDT, CDR2 YYEEEE. The V end was cut by 0 bases, the J end by 3 bases, with 7 bases between. The CDR3 is 14 amino acids. The CDR3 sequence is CASSLAGGKNIQYF. The CDR3 region has the DNA TGTGCCAGCAGCTTGGCAGGAGGCAAAAACATTCAGTACTTC.

The rearrangement uses TRBV18 and TRBJ2-4; the match to TRBD2 covers 8 bases. This CDR3 is 16 amino acids long. V gave up 4 bases and J gave up 0 bases; unmatched junction bases: 5. The germline V gene encodes CDR1 KGHSH and CDR2 LQKENI. The CDR3 here is CASSRATSVAKNIQYF. The DNA for the CDR3 is TGTGCCAGCTCACGTGCGACTAGCGTAGCCAAAAACATTCAGTACTTC.

The J gene is TRBJ2-3, the V gene TRBV7-2; possible D gene TRBD1, 5 bases. The germline V gene encodes CDR1 SGHTA and CDR2 FQGNSA. There are 15 residues in the CDR3. V shed 0 bases and J shed 9 bases, with 16 bases lying between them. The CDR3 DNA is TGTGCCAGCAGCTTAGCGCTCTTCGGACCAGGGACGCAGTATTTT. The encoded protein is CASSLALFGPGTQYF.

CDR3 residues: CASRSHPDSTEQYF. CDR3 DNA sequence: TGTGCAAGTCGCTCCCACCCGGACTCGACCGAGCAGTACTTC. The chain couples TRBV12-2 to TRBJ2-7; TRBD2 is the table's D call, not checked against the DNA. TRBV12-2 is designated a pseudogene. The CDR3 is made up of 14 amino acids.

The V call is TRBV5-6, the J call TRBJ1-2; D is unresolved. The V gene lost 3 bases and the J gene lost 6 bases, with 18 bases spanning the gap. The CDR3 has 15 amino acids. Per germline, CDR1 SGHDT and CDR2 YYEEEE. The CDR3 here is CASSSEGEYVDGYTF. The CDR3 nucleotides read TGTGCCAGCAGCTCAGAGGGCGAGTATGTGGATGGCTACACCTTC.

V is TRBV5-1 and J is TRBJ2-2; the match to TRBD1 covers 10 bases. The CDR3 runs to 16 residues. Looked up from germline, CDR1 is SGHRS and CDR2 is YFSETQ. V lost 4 bases and J lost 6; bases outside the gene matches: 9. CDR3 in DNA: TGCGCCAGCAGCCCGGCGGGGACAGGGGTGGCCGGGGAGCTGTTTTTT. This sequence encodes CASSPAGTGVAGELFF.

V usage is TRBV7-6 and J usage is TRBJ1-3, with D tentatively TRBD1 (6 bases). Germline assignment: CDR1 SGHVS and CDR2 FNYEAQ. The CDR3 length is 16 residues. V was trimmed by 0 bases and J by 4 bases, leaving 13 bases between them. DNA for the CDR3: TGTGCCAGCAGCTTAGCGCGCGGGGGCCCCGGAAACACCATATATTTT. This codes for CASSLARGGPGNTIYF. Filled out from reference TRBV7-6 and TRBJ1-3, the complete variable domain reads GAGVSQSPRYKVTKRGQDVALRCDPISGHVSLYWYRQALGQGPEFLTYFNYEAQQDKSGLPNDRFSAERPEGSISTLTIQRTEQRDSAMYRCASSLARGGPGNTIYFGEGSWLTVV.

The chain employs TRBV6-5 and TRBJ2-7, with 8 bases aligning to TRBD1. The ends lost 3 bases at V and 6 bases at J; junction bases unmatched: 7. CDR1 is MNHEY and CDR2 is SVGAGI in the germline V gene. The CDR3 runs to 14 residues. CDR3 DNA sequence: TGTGCCAGCAGTTATTGGCAGGGGGCGAGCGAGCAGTACTTC. This encodes CASSYWQGASEQYF.

The chain carries TRBV7-6 and TRBJ2-7, with 7 bases identical to TRBD1. Germline V lookup: CDR1 SGHVS, CDR2 FNYEAQ. With V trimmed by 5 bases and J by 6 bases, 4 bases remained unmatched. The CDR3 sequence is 12 residues long. DNA for the CDR3: TGTGCCAGCAGCACAGGGGTGAGCGAGCAGTACTTC. Amino acid sequence: CASSTGVSEQYF.

The chain couples TRBV19 to TRBJ1-5, with a weak D call TRBD1 (6 bases). Germline assignment: CDR1 LNHDA and CDR2 SQIVND (reference sequence). The CDR3 has 15 residues. Between the trimmed V and J ends, which lost 5 bases and 1 base, there was a span of 12 bases. CDR3 sequence: CASSPGTRSNQPQHF. The CDR3 DNA reads as TGTGCCAGTAGTCCCGGGACACGAAGCAATCAGCCCCAGCATTTT.

V and J are TRBV14 and TRBJ1-1; 7 positions match TRBD1. V lost 3 bases, J lost 1 base, and 5 bases stayed unmatched. The CDR3 is 15 residues long. CDR1 and CDR2 (germline): SGHDN, FVKESK. The CDR3, as DNA: TGTGCCAGCAGCCAGTCAGGGGGTTCGAACACTGAAGCTTTCTTT. Residues: CASSQSGGSNTEAFF.

The chain links TRBV18 to TRBJ1-5; D is ambiguous. Trimming took off 3 bases at V and 7 bases at J, with 10 bases between the two ends. The CDR3 covers 13 residues. Germline CDR1 reads KGHSH; CDR2 reads LQKENI. The CDR3 reads CASSPIDGQPQHF. DNA of the CDR3: TGTGCCAGCTCACCCATAGACGGGCAGCCCCAGCATTTT.

This chain links TRBV29-1 with TRBJ2-7; D is possibly TRBD1 (5 bases). Germline lookup yields CDR1 SQVTM and CDR2 ANQGSEA. There are 12 residues in the CDR3. Between the trimmed V and J ends, which lost 4 bases and 5 bases, there was a span of 12 bases. The CDR3 DNA reads TGCAGCGTTGGCGAAGGGGTAGACGAGCAGTACTTC. Its protein product is CSVGEGVDEQYF.

This clone was observed a handful of times. The chain couples TRBV2 to TRBJ1-5; D perhaps matches TRBD1 (5 bases). Trimming took off 8 bases at V and 6 bases at J, with 23 bases between the two ends. Germline assignment: CDR1 SNHLY and CDR2 FYNNEI. The CDR3 has 16 residues. In nucleotides, the CDR3 is TGTGCCAGCTCCATGGGGGGAGAGGGATACTCTCAGCCCCAGCATTTT. Translation gives CASSMGGEGYSQPQHF.

This clone showed up just once. The genes are TRBV3-1 (or the pseudogene TRBV3-2) and TRBJ1-2; D gene uncertain. This CDR3 region has 12 residues. V dropped 5 bases and J dropped 5 bases, with 9 bases sitting between them. The germline gives CDR1 LGHDT, CDR2 YNNKEL (reference sequence). CDR3 amino acids: CASSRAGYGYTF. The CDR3 DNA is TGTGCCAGCAGCAGAGCGGGGTATGGCTACACCTTC.

V usage is TRBV3-1 (or the pseudogene TRBV3-2) and J usage is TRBJ2-3, with 8 nucleotides matching TRBD1. Germline V lookup: CDR1 LGHDT, CDR2 YNNKEL (reference sequence). The CDR3 loop spans 14 amino acids. The V gene end was trimmed by 8 bases and the J gene end by 4 bases; junction bases not matched to a gene: 8. CDR3 DNA sequence: TGTGCCAGCGGGGTCTACAGGGGGGCAGATACGCAGTATTTT. Translated, it gives CASGVYRGADTQYF.

V and J are TRBV6-5 and TRBJ1-1; tentative D call: TRBD1 (6 bases). Germline V gives CDR1 MNHEY, CDR2 SVGAGI. Trimming stripped 11 bases from V and 4 bases from J, with 11 bases between. The CDR3 totals 11 residues. The CDR3 is CAVTRGTEAFF. In nucleotides, the CDR3 is TGTGCCGTTACCAGGGGCACTGAAGCTTTCTTT.